This TCR beta chain was recorded in a study of shared clonotypes between healthy human individuals. Germline V gene sequence: CDR1 WNHNN, CDR2 SYGVQD (reference sequence). The CDR3 is 9 residues long. V gave up 11 bases and J gave up 12 bases, with 14 bases separating them. Findings of the study overall: Clonotypes shared by all four sorted-subset donors had higher generation probabilities than non-shared clonotypes.

Replicate PCRs for sorted subsets used about 200 ng DNA; this equaled 30,000 to 35,000 T cell genomes. Here immunoSEQ multiplex PCR was the method, and the copy in TCRdb shows in-frame clones only, minus some. Of about 1.1 million clones detected, around 78% appear once; the ten largest clones hold approximately 0.56%. Notes on this clone: Antigen specificity is unknown.

The sequenced material came from memory CD4+ T cells from PBMCs. Noted subset: CD45RA-negative fraction. The chain carries TRBV10-1 and TRBJ2-7; D not certain. The origin of this receptor is a man aged 18 to 30 in good health. Some clones in this sample may be carry-over from other donors' samples. The CDR3: CAGPLDGYF. The CDR3 coding sequence is TGCGCCGGCCCGCTGGATGGGTACTTC.